Each of the 2 T cell receptor beta chains below was sequenced from the same sample in a study of CD8+ T cells in alopecia areata. Once RNA had been extracted, it was reverse transcribed into cDNA to act as the sequencing template. The table came from immunoSEQ multiplex PCR; TCRdb's copy has only in-frame clones and leaves some out. Of under 75,000 clones listed, roughly half were seen once; the top ten hold roughly 15%. The sample was CD8+ T cells sorted from blood, taken at week 0. All receptors derive from a human donor with alopecia areata.

This clone has a single count. A far larger clone differs by one base, so this is likely a read error. The chain links TRBV7-8 to TRBJ2-3, with unresolved D. V was cut by 2 bases and J by 14 bases, with 2 bases left in between. This CDR3 has 8 amino acids. Germline CDR1 and CDR2: SGHVS and FQNEAQ. This chain's CDR3 is CASSLPYF. The CDR3 nucleotides are TGTGCCAGCAGCTTACCGTATTTT. The whole variable domain, filled in from reference TRBV7-8 and TRBJ2-3, reads GAGVSQSPRYKVAKRGQDVALRCDPISGHVSLFWYQQALGQGPEFLTYFQNEAQLDKSGLPSDRFFAERPEGSVSTLKIQRTQQEDSAVYLCASSLPYFGPGTRLTVL.

V and J are TRBV5-1 and TRBJ2-2, with unresolved D. V shed 1 base and J shed 5 bases, with 6 bases lying between them. Germline V CDR1 and CDR2: SGHRS, YFSETQ. This CDR3 contains 13 residues. CDR3 coding DNA: TGCGCCAGCAGCTTGTCGTGGACCGGGGAGCTGTTTTTT. As protein: CASSLSWTGELFF.